This TCR beta chain was obtained from a study of cytomegalovirus exposure and HLA in healthy donors. Study as a whole: There were 90 million to 140 million unique TCR beta sequences, drawn from roughly 200 million T cells, in an earlier analysis. General study findings and limits: A missense DCLRE1C variant was associated with V- and J-gene trimming of TCR beta chains in a later analysis, and an independent cohort replicated the association. According to reports, the classifier identified cytomegalovirus status with high specificity and sensitivity.

This clone appeared a few times. The antigen is unknown. Germline values: CDR1 SGHAT, CDR2 FQNNGV. The CDR3 is 16 amino acids. Trimming cost V 4 bases and J 8 bases; bases outside gene matches: 9. PCR primers comprised 60 Vbeta and 13 Jbeta primers. Original analysis: As a later analysis found, there were tens of millions of unique TCR beta chains, of which approximately 10 million were shared. Using immunoSEQ multiplex PCR, the repertoire was profiled, and TCRdb retains in-frame clones only, with some absent. Clonal size and the V and J genes are those of that table, whereas D and trimming came from the DNA. The sample comprises fewer than 150,000 clones, approximately 80% of which are singletons, and 1% to 1.5% rests with the top ten.

The sequenced material came from PBMCs. The chain carries TRBV11-2 and TRBJ2-3; 13 nucleotides line up with TRBD2. This TCR derives from a man over 45 in good health and CMV-seronegative. The CDR3 DNA is TGTGCCAGCAGCTCCTGGGAAGGACTAGCGGGAGCTACGCAGTATTTT. Residues: CASSSWEGLAGATQYF.